One and the same sample provided the 16 T cell receptor beta chains below, sequenced in a study of immune evolution from preneoplasia to lung adenocarcinoma. Sequencing used immunoSEQ multiplex PCR; TCRdb keeps in-frame clones, though not all of them. The table lists 10,000 or so clones, 88% of them singletons. The material sequenced was FFPE invasive lung adenocarcinoma tissue. The receptors shown here come from a person aged 70 to 80 with invasive lung adenocarcinoma. Some clones in this sample may be carry-over from other donors' samples.

There are a few counts of this clone. J is TRBJ1-1 and V is TRBV7-3; D call uncertain. The V gene's germline CDR1 is SGHTA and CDR2 FQGTGA. CDR3 length equals 14 residues. The V and J ends lost 1 base and 0 bases respectively, with 6 bases between them. The CDR3 nucleotides are TGTGCCAGCAGCTTAAGAGGTTTGAACACTGAAGCTTTCTTT. Encoded protein: CASSLRGLNTEAFF.

CDR3: CASRGTRNEKLFF. The CDR3 DNA reads as TGTGCCAGCAGAGGTACCAGAAATGAAAAACTGTTTTTT. The chain couples TRBV6-1 to TRBJ1-4; D is undetermined. Between the trimmed V and J ends, which lost 6 bases and 5 bases, there was a span of 10 bases. This CDR3 is built from 13 residues. In germline, CDR1 is MNHNS, CDR2 SASEGT.

This clone was found once. The V call is TRBV2, the J call TRBJ2-6; no definite D call. The CDR3 loop spans 15 amino acids. The V end was cut by 6 bases, the J end by 4 bases, with 13 bases between. The germline V gene encodes CDR1 SNHLY and CDR2 FYNNEI. The CDR3 DNA sequence: TGTGCCAGCAGAGCCGACACGGCCGGGGCCAACGTCCTGACTTTC. Protein: CASRADTAGANVLTF.

The CDR3 DNA reads TGCGCCAGCACCAGAGACCCCGCAGGGACAGGGGAAAAGTACTTC. It is translated as CASTRDPAGTGEKYF. The rearrangement joins TRBV4-1 to TRBJ2-4; TRBD1 agrees at 10 bases. Per the germline V gene, CDR1 is MGHRA and CDR2 is YSYEKL. V gave up 7 bases and J gave up 14 bases; unmatched junction bases: 17. The CDR3 is 15 residues long.

A remark on this clone: Its ends do not fully match the called genes, so a read error is possible. CDR3 sequence reads: CASSEAPLRDRTF. In DNA, the CDR3 is TGTGCCAGCAGTGAGGCCCCCCTCCGGGACAGGACTTTT. V and J are TRBV2 and TRBJ1-4; 8 bases agree with TRBD1. The CDR3 runs to 13 residues. Germline V gives CDR1 SNHLY, CDR2 FYNNEI.

This clone came up once. This chain connects TRBV4-1 to TRBJ1-2; D is ambiguous. Trimming cost V 1 base and J 4 bases, with 13 bases left between them. Germline CDR1 is MGHRA and CDR2 is YSYEKL. CDR3 length equals 15 residues. CDR3 sequence (DNA): TGCGCCAGCAGCCAAGGGGAGGCAATCGTCTATGGCTACACCTTC. It specifies CASSQGEAIVYGYTF.

This clone has just a few counts. This chain joins TRBV29-1 and TRBJ2-7; D ambiguous. Germline V CDR1 and CDR2: SQVTM, ANQGSEA. Trimming left V 4 bases short and J 7 bases short, with 14 bases between. The CDR3 covers 12 residues. The CDR3 nucleotides are TGCAGCGTTGTGGGTAGGACCTTAGAGCAGTACTTC. This translates into CSVVGRTLEQYF.

This sequence joins TRBV9 and TRBJ1-2, with a weak D call TRBD1 (5 bases). Germline values: CDR1 SGDLS, CDR2 YYNGEE. The CDR3 loop spans 13 amino acids. The V end was cut by 0 bases, the J end by 5 bases, with 8 bases between. The CDR3 loop is CASSVGAGYGYTF. CDR3 DNA: TGTGCCAGCAGCGTAGGGGCAGGGTATGGCTACACCTTC.

The V call is TRBV20-1, the J call TRBJ2-3, with D uncertain. This CDR3 region has 10 residues. CDR1 is DFQATT and CDR2 is SNEGSKA in the germline V gene (reference sequence). V was trimmed by 5 bases and J by 6 bases, leaving 6 bases between them. In DNA, the CDR3 is TGCAGTGCTGCCCGGGATACGCAGTATTTT. This translates into CSAARDTQYF.

The V call is TRBV7-9, the J call TRBJ2-5; D is unclear. Germline CDR1 reads SEHNR; CDR2 reads FQNEAQ (reference sequence). The CDR3 runs 14 residues. Trimming stripped 3 bases from V and 2 bases from J, with 10 bases between. The CDR3 DNA reads TGTGCCAGCAGCTTTGGAAGCGAACAAGAGACCCAGTACTTC. Its protein is CASSFGSEQETQYF.

The chain couples TRBV28 to TRBJ1-4; D uncertain. CDR1 and CDR2 from the germline V gene are MDHEN and SYDVKM. The CDR3 has 11 residues. The V gene lost 5 bases and the J gene lost 7 bases, with 5 bases spanning the gap. This CDR3 is CASSLSEKLFF. Here the CDR3 DNA reads TGTGCCAGCAGTCTGAGTGAAAAACTGTTTTTT.

The J gene is TRBJ2-7, the V gene TRBV11-1; 8 bases line up with TRBD2. The CDR3 is 14 amino acids. Trimming cost V 4 bases and J 6 bases; bases outside gene matches: 8. The germline CDR1 and CDR2 sequences are SGHAT and FQDESV (reference sequence). DNA of the CDR3: TGTGCCAGCAGCTCCGGGACTAGTGTTGCCGAGCAGTACTTC. Its translation: CASSSGTSVAEQYF.

V usage is TRBV30 and J usage is TRBJ2-7; 10 nucleotides align to TRBD1. The CDR3 spans 14 residues. CDR1 is GTSNPN and CDR2 is SVGIG in the germline V gene (reference sequence). The J segment lost 4 bases and the V segment lost 0 bases, leaving 3 bases of the junction unmatched. In nucleotides, the CDR3 is TGTGCCTGGAGTGTCCAGGGACAGGGGTACGAGCAGTACTTC. Its translation is CAWSVQGQGYEQYF.

J is TRBJ2-1 and V is TRBV7-9; D is perhaps TRBD1 or TRBD2 (5 bases each). The length of the CDR3 is 14 residues. Trimming shortened V by 5 bases and J by 5 bases, and 13 bases separated the two germline ends. Germline V CDR1 and CDR2: SEHNR, FQNEAQ (reference sequence). CDR3 coding DNA: TGTGCCAGCAGCCCGGGAAGGGGTCACAATGAGCAGTTCTTC. Its translation is CASSPGRGHNEQFF. The whole variable domain, remainder taken from reference TRBV7-9 and TRBJ2-1, is DTGVSQNPRHKITKRGQNVTFRCDPISEHNRLYWYRQTLGQGPEFLTYFQNEAQLEKSRLLSDRFSAERPKGSFSTLEIQRTEQGDSAMYLCASSPGRGHNEQFFGPGTRLTVL.

The CDR3 DNA sequence: TGTGCCAGCAGCCCAATCGTCGGGACTACGAGTGAGCAGTTCTTC. Amino acids: CASSPIVGTTSEQFF. V is TRBV7-9 and J is TRBJ2-1, with 7 bases that match TRBD2. The CDR3 consists of 15 residues. Germline CDR1 is SEHNR and CDR2 is FQNEAQ (reference sequence). V lost 5 bases to trimming and J lost 9 bases; unmatched junction nucleotides: 13.

This clone was recorded once. V and J are TRBV2 and TRBJ1-2; possible D gene TRBD1, 6 bases. The CDR3 totals 16 residues. V lost 6 bases and J lost 6, with 23 bases in between. The germline CDR1 and CDR2 sequences are SNHLY and FYNNEI. CDR3 coding DNA: TGTGCCAGCAGCCTCTCCAGGGGAGGGGGGGTAGATGGCTACACCTTC. This gives the protein CASSLSRGGGVDGYTF. Combining the CDR3 with reference TRBV2 and TRBJ1-2 gives the whole variable domain EPEVTQTPSHQVTQMGQEVILRCVPISNHLYFYWYRQILGQKVEFLVSFYNNEISEKSEIFDDQFSVERPDGSNFTLKIRSTKLEDSAMYFCASSLSRGGGVDGYTFGSGTRLTVV.